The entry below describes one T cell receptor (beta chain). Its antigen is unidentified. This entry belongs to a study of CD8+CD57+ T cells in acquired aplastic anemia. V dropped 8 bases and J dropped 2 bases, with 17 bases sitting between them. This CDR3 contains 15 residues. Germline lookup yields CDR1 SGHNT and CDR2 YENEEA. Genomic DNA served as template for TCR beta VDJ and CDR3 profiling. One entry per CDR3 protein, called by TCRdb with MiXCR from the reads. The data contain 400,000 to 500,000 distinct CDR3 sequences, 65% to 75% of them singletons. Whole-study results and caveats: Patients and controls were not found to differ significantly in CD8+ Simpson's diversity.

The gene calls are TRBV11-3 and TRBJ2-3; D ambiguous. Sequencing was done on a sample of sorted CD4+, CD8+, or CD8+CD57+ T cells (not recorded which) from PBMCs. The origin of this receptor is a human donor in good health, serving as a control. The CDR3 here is CASSPRTANTDTQYF. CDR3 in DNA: TGTGCCAGCTCACCACGAACAGCAAACACAGATACGCAGTATTTT.